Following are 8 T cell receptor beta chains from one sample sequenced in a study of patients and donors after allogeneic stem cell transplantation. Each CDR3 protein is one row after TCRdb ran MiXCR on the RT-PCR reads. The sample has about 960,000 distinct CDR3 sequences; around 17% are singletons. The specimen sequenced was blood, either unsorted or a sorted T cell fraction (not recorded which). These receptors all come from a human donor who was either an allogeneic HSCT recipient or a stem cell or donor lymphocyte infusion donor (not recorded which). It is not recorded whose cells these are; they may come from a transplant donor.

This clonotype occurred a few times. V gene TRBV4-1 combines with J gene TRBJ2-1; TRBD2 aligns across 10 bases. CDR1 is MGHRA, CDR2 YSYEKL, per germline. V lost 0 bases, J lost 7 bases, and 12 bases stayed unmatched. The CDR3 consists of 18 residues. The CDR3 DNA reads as TGCGCCAGCAGCCAAGACGCGGCTAGCGGGGGCCTGGTGAATGAGCAGTTCTTC. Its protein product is CASSQDAASGGLVNEQFF.

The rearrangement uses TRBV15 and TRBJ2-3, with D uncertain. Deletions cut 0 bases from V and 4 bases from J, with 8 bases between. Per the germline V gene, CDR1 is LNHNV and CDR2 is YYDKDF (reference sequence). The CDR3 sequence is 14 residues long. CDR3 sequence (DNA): TGTGCCACCAGCAGAGAGTCCACTGCAGATACGCAGTATTTT. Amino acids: CATSRESTADTQYF.

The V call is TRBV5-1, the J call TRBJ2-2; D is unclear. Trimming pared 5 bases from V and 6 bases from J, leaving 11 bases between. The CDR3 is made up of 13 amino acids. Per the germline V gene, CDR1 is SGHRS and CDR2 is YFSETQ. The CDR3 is CASRAEGPGELFF. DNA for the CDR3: TGCGCCAGCAGGGCAGAAGGGCCCGGGGAGCTGTTTTTT.

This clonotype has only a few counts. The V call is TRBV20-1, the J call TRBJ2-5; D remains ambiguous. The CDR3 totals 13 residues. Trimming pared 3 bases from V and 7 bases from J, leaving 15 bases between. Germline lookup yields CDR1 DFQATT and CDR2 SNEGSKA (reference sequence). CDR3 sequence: CSASPLTLGTQYF. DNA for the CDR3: TGCAGTGCTAGTCCGCTAACCTTGGGGACCCAGTACTTC.

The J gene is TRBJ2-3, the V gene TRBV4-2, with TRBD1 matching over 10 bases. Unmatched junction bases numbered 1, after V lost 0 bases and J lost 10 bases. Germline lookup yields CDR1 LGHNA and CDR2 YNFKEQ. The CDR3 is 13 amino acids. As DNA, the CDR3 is TGTGCCAGCAGCCAAGATGGGACAGGGGCGCAGTATTTT. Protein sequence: CASSQDGTGAQYF.

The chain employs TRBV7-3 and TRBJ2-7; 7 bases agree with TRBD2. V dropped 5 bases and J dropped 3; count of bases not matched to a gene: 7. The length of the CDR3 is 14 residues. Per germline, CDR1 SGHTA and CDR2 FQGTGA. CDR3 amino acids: CASSAASGLYEQYF. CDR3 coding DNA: TGTGCCAGCAGCGCTGCTAGCGGACTCTACGAGCAGTACTTC. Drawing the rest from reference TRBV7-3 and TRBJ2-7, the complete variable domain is GAGVSQTPSNKVTEKGKYVELRCDPISGHTALYWYRQSLGQGPEFLIYFQGTGAADDSGLPNDRFFAVRPEGSVSTLKIQRTERGDSAVYLCASSAASGLYEQYFGPGTRLTVT.

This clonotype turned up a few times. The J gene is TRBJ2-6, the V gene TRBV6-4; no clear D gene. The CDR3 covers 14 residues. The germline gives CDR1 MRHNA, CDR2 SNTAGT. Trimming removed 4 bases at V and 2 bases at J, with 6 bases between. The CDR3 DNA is TGTGCCAGCAGTGGGTCCCCTGGGGCCAACGTCCTGACTTTC. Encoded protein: CASSGSPGANVLTF.

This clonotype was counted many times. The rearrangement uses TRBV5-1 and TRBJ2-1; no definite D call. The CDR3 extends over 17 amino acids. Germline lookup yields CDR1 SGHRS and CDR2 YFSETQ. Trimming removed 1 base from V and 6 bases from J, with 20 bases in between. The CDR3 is CASSLTGGREVGNEQFF. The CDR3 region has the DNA TGCGCCAGCAGCTTGACGGGCGGACGAGAAGTAGGCAATGAGCAGTTCTTC.